The 14 T cell receptor beta chains listed next were all sequenced from one sample in a study of cytomegalovirus exposure and HLA in healthy donors. PCR primers comprised 60 Vbeta and 13 Jbeta primers. Profiling relied on immunoSEQ multiplex PCR, and the TCRdb table lists in-frame clones only, not all of them. The sample has about 150,000 clones; 65% to 85% are singletons. Source material: PBMCs. These receptor sequences come from a man aged 18-30 years in good health and CMV-seronegative.

The sample holds a few counts of this clone. The chain recombines TRBV6-1 with TRBJ1-2; TRBD1 might be the D (6 bases). Germline CDR1 reads MNHNS; CDR2 reads SASEGT. This CDR3 has 13 amino acids. Trimming stripped 6 bases from V and 6 bases from J, with 14 bases between. The CDR3: CASSPQGFHGYTF. The CDR3 nucleotides read TGTGCCAGCAGCCCCCAGGGGTTCCATGGCTACACCTTC.

This chain links TRBV6-1 with TRBJ1-1; D uncertain. This CDR3 comprises 13 residues. Between the trimmed V and J ends, which lost 4 bases and 5 bases, there was a span of 11 bases. Germline-derived CDR1 and CDR2 are MNHNS and SASEGT. CDR3 residues: CASSGNMETEAFF. The DNA of the CDR3 is TGTGCCAGCAGTGGGAATATGGAGACTGAAGCTTTCTTT.

J is TRBJ2-2 and V is TRBV5-1; maybe TRBD2 (5 bases). The CDR3 extends over 12 amino acids. Germline V gives CDR1 SGHRS, CDR2 YFSETQ. V was trimmed by 4 bases and J by 5 bases, leaving 6 bases between them. In DNA, the CDR3 is TGCGCCAGCAGCCCGGGGACCGGGGAGCTGTTTTTT. Translated, it gives CASSPGTGELFF. The full variable domain, in which reference TRBV5-1 and TRBJ2-2 provide the parts outside the CDR3, is KAGVTQTPRYLIKTRGQQVTLSCSPISGHRSVSWYQQTPGQGLQFLFEYFSETQRNKGNFPGRFSGRQFSNSRSEMNVSTLELGDSALYLCASSPGTGELFFGEGSRLTVL.

The V gene is TRBV11-3, the J gene TRBJ2-1; D is possibly TRBD1 (5 bases). The germline gives CDR1 SGHNT, CDR2 YENEEA. Trimming took 5 bases from V and 6 from J, leaving 20 bases between them. The CDR3 contains 16 residues. CDR3 sequence reads: CASSPQWGSTPNEQFF. CDR3 DNA sequence: TGTGCCAGCAGCCCCCAGTGGGGCTCTACCCCCAATGAGCAGTTCTTC. The complete variable domain, with remaining parts taken from reference TRBV11-3 and TRBJ2-1, reads EAGVVQSPRYKIIEKKQPVAFWCNPISGHNTLYWYLQNLGQGPELLIRYENEEAVDDSQLPKDRFSAERLKGVDSTLKIQPAELGDSAVYLCASSPQWGSTPNEQFFGPGTRLTVL.

The rearrangement links TRBV2 to TRBJ2-5; D remains ambiguous. Germline-derived CDR1 and CDR2 are SNHLY and FYNNEI. CDR3 size: 12 residues. The V and J ends lost 4 bases and 2 bases respectively, with 5 bases between them. Here the CDR3 reads CASSGQQETQYF. The CDR3 DNA is TGTGCCAGCAGTGGTCAGCAAGAGACCCAGTACTTC.

This clone was counted a few times. The chain couples TRBV11-2 to TRBJ2-5; D is ambiguous. CDR1 SGHAT and CDR2 FQNNGV come from the germline V gene. Trimming pared 4 bases from V and 1 base from J, leaving 7 bases between. The CDR3 length is 13 residues. The CDR3 reads CASSSLSQETQYF. The CDR3, as DNA: TGTGCCAGCAGCTCGCTTAGCCAAGAGACCCAGTACTTC.

V usage is TRBV10-1 and J usage is TRBJ2-3, with 10 bases lining up with TRBD2. The length of the CDR3 is 15 residues. Looked up from germline, CDR1 is WNHNN and CDR2 is SYGVQD (reference sequence). V trimming: 3 bases; J trimming: 4 bases; junction bases outside the gene matches: 4. CDR3 in amino acids: CASSESGGAADTQYF. DNA of the CDR3: TGCGCCAGCAGTGAAAGCGGGGGGGCCGCAGATACGCAGTATTTT.

The rearrangement joins TRBV7-8 to TRBJ2-3, with 8 nucleotides matching TRBD1. Germline V gene sequence: CDR1 SGHVS, CDR2 FQNEAQ. The V segment lost 5 bases and the J segment 0 bases; nucleotides outside the gene matches: 7. The length of the CDR3 is 16 residues. CDR3 loop: CASSTWTGLSTDTQYF. In nucleotides, the CDR3 is TGTGCCAGCAGCACGTGGACAGGGTTAAGCACAGATACGCAGTATTTT.

The chain recombines TRBV27 with TRBJ1-5; TRBD1 aligns across 7 bases. The length of the CDR3 is 16 residues. After removal of 2 bases from V and 5 bases from J, the junction contained 9 bases not matched to a gene. Germline lookup yields CDR1 MNHEY and CDR2 SMNVEV (reference sequence). The CDR3 sequence is CASSLKGAGPHQPQHF. The CDR3 region has the DNA TGTGCCAGCAGTTTAAAGGGGGCGGGCCCACATCAGCCCCAGCATTTT.

The chain has TRBV4-2 and TRBJ1-4; 9 nucleotides align to TRBD1. In germline, CDR1 is LGHNA, CDR2 YNFKEQ. J was trimmed by 0 bases and V by 4 bases; bases with no gene match: 6. The length of the CDR3 is 17 residues. The CDR3 reads CASSLGQGDATNEKLFF. CDR3 coding DNA: TGTGCCAGCAGCCTGGGACAGGGAGATGCAACTAATGAAAAACTGTTTTTT.

The rearrangement uses TRBV5-1 and TRBJ1-4, with 8 positions matching TRBD1. The length of the CDR3 is 16 residues. The V gene's germline CDR1 is SGHRS and CDR2 YFSETQ. Trimming at V came to 4 bases and at J to 4 bases, leaving 9 bases not matched to a gene. CDR3 nucleotides: TGCGCCAGCAGCCGATCCACAGGGGGAGGTAATGAAAAACTGTTTTTT. As protein: CASSRSTGGGNEKLFF.

The V call is TRBV4-2, the J call TRBJ2-6, with TRBD1 as a possible D gene (5 bases). The germline V gene has CDR1 LGHNA and CDR2 YNFKEQ. The CDR3 loop spans 18 amino acids. V lost 4 bases and J lost 0, with 16 bases in between. This CDR3 reads CASSLTDRLYSGANVLTF. CDR3 DNA: TGTGCCAGCAGCCTAACCGACAGACTCTACTCTGGGGCCAACGTCCTGACTTTC.

This clone was found once. The CDR3 spells CASSPQGYQETQYF. The DNA of the CDR3 is TGTGCCAGCTCACCGCAGGGATACCAAGAGACCCAGTACTTC. This chain uses TRBV18 with TRBJ2-5; maybe TRBD1 (5 bases). Germline assignment: CDR1 KGHSH and CDR2 LQKENI. The CDR3 length is 14 residues. V lost 3 bases, J lost 0 bases, and 8 bases lay in between.

This clone appeared once. The chain recombines TRBV11-2 with TRBJ2-2; 10 bases align to TRBD2. The CDR3 spans 19 residues. Trimming removed 1 base from V and 0 bases from J; junction bases left unmatched: 8. Per germline, CDR1 SGHAT and CDR2 FQNNGV. CDR3 in amino acids: CASSLVGLAGAANTGELFF. CDR3 nucleotide sequence: TGTGCCAGCAGCTTAGTTGGTCTAGCGGGGGCCGCGAACACCGGGGAGCTGTTTTTT.